The TCR beta chain under discussion was sequenced for a study of CD8 T cells in Susac syndrome. The RNA input was roughly 0.45 to 1 ug, and it was reverse transcribed with random hexamers. TCRdb ran MiXCR on the immunoSEQ multiplex PCR reads and lists one entry per CDR3 protein. The data contain some 150,000 distinct CDR3 sequences, around 95% of them singletons. V was pared by 5 bases and J by 4 bases, with 15 bases between. CDR1 is MNHEY and CDR2 is SVGAGI in the germline V gene. This CDR3 contains 14 residues. The clonotype originates from a human donor with multiple sclerosis. This chain links TRBV6-5 with TRBJ2-7; D unclear. Sequenced sample: CD8+ T cells from PBMCs. This chain's CDR3 is CASSHTLGFYEQYF. DNA of the CDR3: TGTGCCAGCAGTCACACCCTAGGCTTTTACGAGCAGTACTTC.